These 24 T cell receptor beta chains originate from one sample sequenced in a study of T cells in Graves' hyperthyroidism and ophthalmopathy. TCR beta CDR3 sequences were amplified from RNA transcripts. When the TCR CDR3 underwent first-round RT-PCR, the HTBI primer set was used. TCRdb used MiXCR to reprocess the multiplex PCR reads, holding one entry per CDR3 protein. The sample carries 500,000 to 750,000 distinct CDR3 sequences, 14% recorded once. The sequencing input was blood. Receptor source: a woman between 18 and 29 years old with Graves' ophthalmopathy.

This clonotype was detected ten times or more. The chain is built from TRBV6-2 or TRBV6-3 and TRBJ2-7, with D tentatively TRBD1 or TRBD2 (5 bases each). The ends were cut back, 10 bases at V and 0 bases at J, with 16 bases in the middle. CDR3 length: 14 residues. Looked up from germline, CDR1 is MNHEY and CDR2 is SVGEGT. The CDR3 loop reads CANRRDLISYEQYF. As DNA, the CDR3 is TGTGCCAACCGCCGGGACCTTATCTCCTACGAGCAGTACTTC.

This clonotype was recorded many times. The V gene is TRBV18, the J gene TRBJ1-2, with D hard to call. This CDR3 has 14 residues. Trimming took off 3 bases at V and 3 bases at J, with 11 bases between the two ends. CDR1 and CDR2 from the germline V gene are KGHSH and LQKENI. The CDR3 region is CASSPDQEYYGYTF. The CDR3 region has the DNA TGTGCCAGCTCACCCGACCAGGAGTACTATGGCTACACCTTC.

This clonotype was seen ten or more times. One end of the junction is discordant with germline, which a read error may explain. The chain uses TRBV14 and TRBJ1-2, with 10 nucleotides matching TRBD1. The CDR3 has 14 residues. The germline CDR1 and CDR2 sequences are SGHDN and FVKESK. The CDR3 nucleotides read TGTGCCAGCAGCCGGGACAGGGGAGAATATGACTACACCTTC. It specifies CASSRDRGEYDYTF.

This clonotype was counted many times. This chain uses TRBV28 with TRBJ2-3; TRBD1 agrees at 7 bases. The CDR3 is 15 residues long. The germline V gene has CDR1 MDHEN and CDR2 SYDVKM. V lost 4 bases and J lost 2; bases outside the gene matches: 6. The CDR3 nucleotides are TGTGCCAGCAGTTCCGGACAGGCAGTCACAGATACGCAGTATTTT. Encoded protein: CASSSGQAVTDTQYF.

The table lists this clonotype with a few counts. The CDR3 DNA reads TGTGCCAGCAGCCCCCGGACAGTTGAAGATCCAGATACGCAGTATTTT. It encodes CASSPRTVEDPDTQYF. The chain recombines TRBV9 with TRBJ2-3; tentatively, D is TRBD1 (6 bases). V was clipped by 4 bases and J by 4 bases, with 19 bases between them. The germline V gene encodes CDR1 SGDLS and CDR2 YYNGEE. The CDR3 contains 16 residues. The variable domain in full, with the rest retrieved from reference TRBV9 and TRBJ2-3, is DSGVTQTPKHLITATGQRVTLRCSPRSGDLSVYWYQQSLDQGLQFLIQYYNGEERAKGNILERFSAQQFPDLHSELNLSSLELGDSALYFCASSPRTVEDPDTQYFGPGTRLTVL.

This clonotype was seen many times. The chain links TRBV28 to TRBJ2-1; TRBD1 matches 7 bases. This CDR3 contains 12 residues. Trimming cost V 9 bases and J 6 bases; bases outside gene matches: 5. Germline CDR1 reads MDHEN; CDR2 reads SYDVKM. Here the CDR3 reads CASSDRTNEQFF. For the CDR3, the DNA is TGTGCCAGTTCGGACAGGACCAATGAGCAGTTCTTC.

The chain combines TRBV5-5 with TRBJ1-5; 7 bases are a match to TRBD1. With 4 bases clipped from V and 6 bases from J, the junction kept 4 bases outside the gene matches. The CDR3 totals 13 residues. Germline V lookup: CDR1 SGHKS, CDR2 YYEKEE (reference sequence). The CDR3 region is CASSRQGVQPQHF. The CDR3 DNA sequence: TGTGCCAGCAGCCGACAGGGTGTTCAGCCCCAGCATTTT.

This clonotype was counted ten times or more. The genes are TRBV12-3 or TRBV12-4 and TRBJ2-1, with 13 bases identical to TRBD2. The CDR3 totals 15 residues. V gave up 3 bases and J gave up 8 bases; unmatched junction bases: 4. The CDR3 loop reads CASSFRTSGSHEQFF. The CDR3, as DNA: TGTGCCAGCAGTTTTCGGACTAGCGGGAGTCATGAGCAGTTCTTC.

This clonotype came up a few times. The chain carries TRBV28 and TRBJ1-1; 10 bases align to TRBD1. Germline V gene sequence: CDR1 MDHEN, CDR2 SYDVKM. The junction had 8 bases not matched to a gene; V was cut back by 7 bases and J by 0 bases. This CDR3 is built from 16 residues. The CDR3 DNA is TGTGCCAGCATCCCCAGGGGACAGGGGCTGAACACTGAAGCTTTCTTT. Translation: CASIPRGQGLNTEAFF.

This clonotype came up a few times. This chain connects TRBV7-3 to TRBJ2-3; 10 bases map to TRBD2. This CDR3 region has 15 residues. Germline trimming cut 3 bases from V and 6 bases from J; bases unmatched to any gene: 6. Germline assignment: CDR1 SGHTA and CDR2 FQGTGA. CDR3 amino acids: CASSLIAGGIDTQYF. The CDR3 coding sequence is TGTGCCAGCAGCTTGATAGCGGGGGGAATTGATACGCAGTATTTT.

The table lists this clonotype with many counts. The chain employs TRBV27 and TRBJ1-1; D unclear. The CDR3 spans 13 residues. The germline gives CDR1 MNHEY, CDR2 SMNVEV (reference sequence). Trimming took off 9 bases at V and 0 bases at J, with 11 bases between the two ends. Here the CDR3 DNA reads TGTGCCAGTGCGACTTTCCTGAACACTGAAGCTTTCTTT. It encodes CASATFLNTEAFF.

J is TRBJ2-5 and V is TRBV6-5; no clear D. Trimming left V 1 base short and J 5 bases short, with 11 bases between. CDR1 is MNHEY, CDR2 SVGAGI, per germline. The CDR3 length is 14 residues. The CDR3: CASSYYGPRETQYF. DNA of the CDR3: TGTGCCAGCAGTTACTACGGTCCCAGGGAGACCCAGTACTTC.

This clonotype appeared a few times. The chain employs TRBV29-1 and TRBJ1-1; 7 bases agree with TRBD1. Unmatched junction bases numbered 12, after V lost 6 bases and J lost 5 bases. Germline CDR1 and CDR2: SQVTM and ANQGSEA. The CDR3 extends over 14 amino acids. Here the CDR3 reads CSVTTGTAWTEAFF. The CDR3 DNA follows: TGCAGCGTAACAACCGGGACAGCTTGGACTGAAGCTTTCTTT.

This chain connects TRBV9 to TRBJ1-2; the D gene is possibly TRBD1 (5 bases). V shed 3 bases and J shed 6 bases, with 21 bases lying between them. The germline CDR1 and CDR2 sequences are SGDLS and YYNGEE. This CDR3 spans 16 amino acids. Here the CDR3 DNA reads TGTGCCAGCAGCGACGGACAAGGGCGCGTATTGGATGGCTACACCTTC. Encoded protein: CASSDGQGRVLDGYTF.

V and J are TRBV3-1 and TRBJ1-2; no reliable D call. The germline V and J ends were trimmed by 0 bases and 6 bases, with 11 bases remaining between them. CDR1 and CDR2 from the germline V gene are LGHDT and YNNKEL (reference sequence). The CDR3 extends over 14 amino acids. CDR3 DNA sequence: TGTGCCAGCAGCCAAGATGAGATGAAGAATGGCTACACCTTC. Protein: CASSQDEMKNGYTF.

Only a few counts were recorded for this clonotype. V is TRBV20-1 and J is TRBJ2-6; D possibly corresponds to TRBD1 (5 bases). CDR1 is DFQATT and CDR2 is SNEGSKA in the germline V gene (reference sequence). The V gene lost 0 bases and the J gene lost 2 bases, with 17 bases spanning the gap. The CDR3 contains 18 residues. The CDR3 nucleotides read TGCAGTGCTAGAGATCTGGCAGGGTCCCCCCCTGGGGCCAACGTCCTGACTTTC. Amino acid sequence: CSARDLAGSPPGANVLTF.

The chain uses TRBV19 and TRBJ1-1; 11 bases map to TRBD1. V lost 4 bases to trimming and J lost 0 bases; unmatched junction nucleotides: 1. This CDR3 is 15 amino acids long. CDR1 and CDR2 from the germline V gene are LNHDA and SQIVND (reference sequence). The CDR3 sequence is CASSRDRGLNTEAFF. The CDR3 coding sequence is TGTGCCAGTAGTAGGGACAGGGGGTTGAACACTGAAGCTTTCTTT.

The chain is built from TRBV19 and TRBJ1-5; weak D call: TRBD1 (5 bases). The germline V gene encodes CDR1 LNHDA and CDR2 SQIVND (reference sequence). The CDR3 has 15 amino acids. V was shortened by 2 bases and J by 2 bases, with 10 bases between the two germline ends. This chain's CDR3 is CASSIYSRGNQPQHF. CDR3 DNA sequence: TGTGCCAGTAGTATATATTCCAGGGGCAATCAGCCCCAGCATTTT.

This clonotype came up a few times. This chain connects TRBV19 to TRBJ2-3, with 12 nucleotides matching TRBD1. Germline assignment: CDR1 LNHDA and CDR2 SQIVND (reference sequence). V lost 5 bases and J lost 5; bases outside the gene matches: 5. The CDR3 loop spans 15 amino acids. The CDR3 sequence: CASSAGQGAKDTQYF. CDR3 in DNA: TGTGCCAGTAGTGCGGGACAGGGGGCGAAAGATACGCAGTATTTT.

The chain joins TRBV20-1 to TRBJ1-5; D is possibly TRBD1 (6 bases). The CDR3 covers 12 residues. Germline assignment: CDR1 DFQATT and CDR2 SNEGSKA (reference sequence). Trimming removed 5 bases from V and 6 bases from J, with 11 bases in between. Here the CDR3 DNA reads TGCAGTGCTGGGGGGCGCGGTCAGCCCCAGCATTTT. This encodes CSAGGRGQPQHF.

The table lists this clonotype with many counts. The CDR3 region is CASSQSSLVGHYEQYF. CDR3 DNA sequence: TGTGCCAGCAGCCAATCATCCCTAGTGGGGCACTACGAGCAGTACTTC. The V and J genes are TRBV3-1 and TRBJ2-7, with a possible D match to TRBD1 (5 bases). Trimming pared 2 bases from V and 3 bases from J, leaving 17 bases between. The CDR3 is 16 amino acids. The germline V gene has CDR1 LGHDT and CDR2 YNNKEL (reference sequence).

A few counts support this clonotype. This chain links TRBV3-1 with TRBJ2-7, with 9 bases aligning to TRBD1. The CDR3 length is 16 residues. Germline V gene sequence: CDR1 LGHDT, CDR2 YNNKEL (reference sequence). Trimming took 0 bases from V and 8 from J; bases not matched to a gene: 11. CDR3 in amino acids: CASSQDTRQGVVKQYF. For the CDR3, the DNA is TGTGCCAGCAGCCAAGATACAAGACAGGGGGTCGTCAAGCAGTACTTC.

This clonotype was picked up a small number of times. The V gene is TRBV4-1, the J gene TRBJ2-1; possible D gene TRBD2, 5 bases. CDR1 is MGHRA, CDR2 YSYEKL, per germline. Trimming took off 4 bases at V and 8 bases at J, with 18 bases between the two ends. The CDR3 loop spans 15 amino acids. CDR3 protein: CASSRLLVRKDEQFF. In DNA form, the CDR3 reads TGCGCCAGCAGCCGCCTACTAGTCCGCAAGGATGAGCAGTTCTTC.

Concerning this clonotype: Being one base from a much bigger clone, this may be a read error. The V and J genes are TRBV11-2 and TRBJ2-7; D is perhaps TRBD1 (6 bases). The J call may be faulty, since TRBJ2-1 better matches the DNA end. CDR1 and CDR2 (germline): SGHAT, FQNNGV. The CDR3 has 13 amino acids. CDR3 coding DNA: TGTGCCAGCAGCCGTGGGACAACCTACGAGCAGTTCTTC. Translated: CASSRGTTYEQFF.